Listed here is a single T cell receptor beta chain. Antigen specificity is unknown. The data derive from a study of shared clonotypes between healthy human individuals. For the study at large: Three CD4 naive, three CD4 memory, two CD8 naive and one CD8 memory plate were used per donor.

General observations from the study: Generally, naive subsets (rather than memory subsets) showed larger estimated richness.

Deep was the level used in running the assay. The repertoire was sequenced with immunoSEQ multiplex PCR; TCRdb's copy has only in-frame clones and lacks some. The data contain 850,000 to 1,100,000 clones, 60% to 85% of them singletons. What was sequenced was memory CD4+ T cells from PBMCs. Subset described: CD45RA-negative fraction. The clonotype originates from a man between 18 and 29 years old in good health. Some clones in this sample may be carry-over from other donors' samples.

Written as DNA, the CDR3 is TGTGCCAGCAGCATGGCCGGACAGGGGTCCATCACAGATACGCAGTATTTT. As protein: CASSMAGQGSITDTQYF. V usage is TRBV9 and J usage is TRBJ2-3, with 9 nucleotides matching TRBD1. Germline CDR1 is SGDLS and CDR2 is YYNGEE. J gave up 2 bases and V 4 bases, and 11 bases lay outside the gene matches. The CDR3 totals 17 residues.